One T cell receptor (beta chain) is described in this entry. This clone was seen more than once but under ten times. It lacks a known antigen. There are no base qualities to consult, and no much larger clone falls within one base. Based on the germline V gene, the CDR1 and CDR2 sequences are MNHEY and SVGAGI. The cysteine opens and the phenylalanine closes a CDR3 of 16 amino acids. Only CDR3 DNA remains: 48 bases, in frame from the first base. Trimming takes 0 bases from V and 3 bases from J, and the germline ends sit 11 bases apart. These data are taken from a study of blood T cell repertoires in COVID-19 (dated by TCRdb to the early 2020s). Broadly, across the study: The collaborator samples originated in the United States, Italy and Spain and spanned the acute and convalescent phases of COVID-19. The prospective study material was composed of cDNA or gDNA derived from T cells, B-cell-depleted T cells, or PBMCs. Subjects who had been exposed to COVID-19, were actively infected with it, or had recovered from it provided the deeply sampled blood TCRbeta repertoires that made up the dataset. A freely available public database, intended as a resource for researchers studying the immune response to SARS-CoV-2, is where the repertoires were released. Samples came from the ongoing ImmuneRACE study (first 160 participants) plus 1,254 subjects from 6 global collaborators. Sample metadata almost always included a de-identified subject ID, COVID-19 status, age in years and sex. Where available, HLA class I and class II types were obtained from metadata supplied by the sample provider rather than from assay-based typing. The research as a whole found: How much clinical and demographic metadata was included differed by source and by participant, and the metadata was provided uncurated.

The immunoSEQ Assay, a bias-controlled multiplex PCR, was used to amplify TCRbeta CDR3 regions from genomic DNA. On the study's bioinformatics: Within the assay, amplification of reference gene primers was used to estimate how many nucleated cells each sample contained. Sequence reads were collapsed and filtered to measure the absolute abundance of every unique TCRbeta CDR3 rearrangement. For each sample, productive Simpson clonality was calculated by taking the square root of Simpson's diversity index across productive rearrangements. What TCRdb holds here is the immuneACCESS table cut down to in-frame rearrangements. Part of the clones is not present; checked against another copy, under half of the missing clones reflect an unresolved V gene, and the others are unexplained. Clonal size and the V and J genes are those of that table, whereas D and trimming came from the DNA. The sample table holds tens of thousands of clones, of which approximately 80% were seen once. The top ten clones comprise roughly 21% of the sample.

The collaborating institutions used their own protocols to collect whole blood in K2EDTA tubes. For TCRbeta analysis, collaborator samples were shipped as frozen whole blood, as isolated PBMCs, or as DNA extracted from either sample type. Sequenced material: peripheral blood. The sequence came from a woman of 80 years or more with acute or convalescent COVID-19. The chain is encoded by TRBV6-5 joined to TRBJ2-2, and possibly TRBD1, on 6 matching bases. In nucleotides, the sequence is TGTGCCAGCAGTTACTCCAGCCCAGGGGACACCGGGGAGCTGTTTTTT. Its amino acids are CASSYSSPGDTGELFF.